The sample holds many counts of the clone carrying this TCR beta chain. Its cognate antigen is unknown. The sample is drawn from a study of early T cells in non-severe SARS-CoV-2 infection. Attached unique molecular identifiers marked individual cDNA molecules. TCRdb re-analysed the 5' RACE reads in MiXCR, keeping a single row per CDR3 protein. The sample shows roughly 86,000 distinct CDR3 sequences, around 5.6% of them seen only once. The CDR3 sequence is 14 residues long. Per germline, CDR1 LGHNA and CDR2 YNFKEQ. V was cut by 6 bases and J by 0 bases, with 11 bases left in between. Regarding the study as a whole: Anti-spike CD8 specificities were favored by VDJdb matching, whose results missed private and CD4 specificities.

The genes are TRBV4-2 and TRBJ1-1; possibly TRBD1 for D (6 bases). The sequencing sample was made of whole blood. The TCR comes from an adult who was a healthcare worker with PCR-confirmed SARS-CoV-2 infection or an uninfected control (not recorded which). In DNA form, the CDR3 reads TGTGCCAGCAGTCAGGGGCTGATGAACACTGAAGCTTTCTTT. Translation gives CASSQGLMNTEAFF.